Listed below are T cell receptor beta chains from one sample, sequenced in a study of Ad26.COV2.S vaccination and SARS-CoV-2 variants. Assay: immunoSEQ multiplex PCR; the TCRdb copy retains only in-frame clones and omits some. The sample has 510,000 or so clones; around 85% are singletons. The sample consisted of peripheral blood, taken in a trial of Ad26.COV2.S vaccine versus placebo. The receptor set was obtained from a person between 18 and 65 years old who received the Ad26.COV2.S COVID-19 vaccine or a placebo. CDR3s include the opening cysteine and the closing phenylalanine or tryptophan. The order of the fields is clone size, J gene, V gene, CDR3 length, D gene, CDR3 DNA, CDR3 protein. D genes are given only for firm matches. Size is stated for part of the rows, as once, few or many counts, or as a class when the clone is expanded.

clone size: few; J gene: TRBJ1-5; V gene: TRBV2; CDR3 length: 13; D gene: NA; CDR3 DNA: TGTGCCAGCCATGGGCGGGTCAATCAGCCCCAGCATTTT; CDR3 protein: CASHGRVNQPQHF
clone size: few; J gene: TRBJ2-7; V gene: TRBV4-3; CDR3 length: 21; D gene: TRBD2; CDR3 DNA: TGCGCCAGCAGCCAAGACCGGAACCCACTAGCGGGAGGGCCGTCTAACTACGAGCAGTACTTC; CDR3 protein: CASSQDRNPLAGGPSNYEQYF
clone size: NA; J gene: TRBJ2-5; V gene: TRBV5-4; CDR3 length: 14; D gene: TRBD1; CDR3 DNA: TGTGCCAGCAGCGGGGACAGGGGGGATGAGACCCAGTACTTC; CDR3 protein: CASSGDRGDETQYF
clone size: NA; J gene: TRBJ2-1; V gene: TRBV25-1; CDR3 length: 15; D gene: NA; CDR3 DNA: TGTGCCAGCAGCCGACGGGAGAGGGCCTACAATGAGCAGTTCTTC; CDR3 protein: CASSRRERAYNEQFF
clone size: NA; J gene: TRBJ1-1; V gene: TRBV4-1; CDR3 length: 15; D gene: NA; CDR3 DNA: TGCGCCAGCAGCCCTCCGGGAGGGGCGGTTGCTGAAGCTTTCTTT; CDR3 protein: CASSPPGGAVAEAFF
clone size: once; J gene: TRBJ2-7; V gene: TRBV27; CDR3 length: 12; D gene: NA; CDR3 DNA: TGTGCCAGCAGTTTAGCCCTCTACGAGCAGTACTTC; CDR3 protein: CASSLALYEQYF
clone size: NA; J gene: TRBJ1-5; V gene: TRBV27; CDR3 length: 15; D gene: NA; CDR3 DNA: TGTGCCAGCTGCTCCCTCACGGGGTTCAATCAGCCCCAGCATTTT; CDR3 protein: CASCSLTGFNQPQHF
clone size: NA; J gene: TRBJ2-1; V gene: TRBV28; CDR3 length: 18; D gene: TRBD2; CDR3 DNA: TGTGCCAGCAGTCCGACTAGCGGGACCCACGGAGCCTACAATGAGCAGTTCTTC; CDR3 protein: CASSPTSGTHGAYNEQFF
clone size: NA; J gene: TRBJ2-3; V gene: TRBV5-1; CDR3 length: 19; D gene: TRBD2; CDR3 DNA: TGCGCCAGCAGCTTGGTCCCGGGACTAGCGGGAGGAGCGACAGATACGCAGTATTTT; CDR3 protein: CASSLVPGLAGGATDTQYF
clone size: once; J gene: TRBJ2-1; V gene: TRBV6-2/TRBV6-3; CDR3 length: 18; D gene: TRBD2; CDR3 DNA: TGTGCCAGCAGTTCGGGACTAGCGGGAGGGGGAGGGTACAATGAGCAGTTCTTC; CDR3 protein: CASSSGLAGGGGYNEQFF
clone size: NA; J gene: TRBJ2-7; V gene: TRBV5-5; CDR3 length: 16; D gene: TRBD2; CDR3 DNA: TGTGCCAGCAGCTTAGCGGGAGGGCCGGTCTCCTACGAGCAGTACTTC; CDR3 protein: CASSLAGGPVSYEQYF
clone size: NA; J gene: TRBJ1-2; V gene: TRBV29-1; CDR3 length: 12; D gene: NA; CDR3 DNA: TGCAGCGTTCAGGGAACTAACTATGGCTACACCTTC; CDR3 protein: CSVQGTNYGYTF